This T cell receptor beta chain was profiled in a study of breast tumors, draining lymph nodes, adjacent tissues. Study-wide points: Tumors had less TCR diversity than lymph nodes, more than nontumor tissue.

Axillary draining lymph nodes of breast cancer patients supplied the node samples. The germline V and J ends were trimmed by 5 bases and 0 bases, with 7 bases remaining between them. Germline lookup yields CDR1 LNHDA and CDR2 SQIVND (reference sequence). The CDR3 is 13 residues long. This clonotype came up a few times. The antigen remains unidentified. MiXCR was run by TCRdb on the multiplex PCR reads, yielding one entry per CDR3 protein. This sample has around 130,000 distinct CDR3 sequences, with just under 20% found just once. This chain joins TRBV19 and TRBJ1-1; the D is unclear. This TCR was sampled from a female donor with breast cancer. Some clones in this sample may be carry-over from other donors' samples. Sequenced material: axillary lymph node tissue. CDR3 sequence: CASSSNMNTEAFF. Written as DNA, the CDR3 is TGTGCCAGTAGTTCAAACATGAACACTGAAGCTTTCTTT.